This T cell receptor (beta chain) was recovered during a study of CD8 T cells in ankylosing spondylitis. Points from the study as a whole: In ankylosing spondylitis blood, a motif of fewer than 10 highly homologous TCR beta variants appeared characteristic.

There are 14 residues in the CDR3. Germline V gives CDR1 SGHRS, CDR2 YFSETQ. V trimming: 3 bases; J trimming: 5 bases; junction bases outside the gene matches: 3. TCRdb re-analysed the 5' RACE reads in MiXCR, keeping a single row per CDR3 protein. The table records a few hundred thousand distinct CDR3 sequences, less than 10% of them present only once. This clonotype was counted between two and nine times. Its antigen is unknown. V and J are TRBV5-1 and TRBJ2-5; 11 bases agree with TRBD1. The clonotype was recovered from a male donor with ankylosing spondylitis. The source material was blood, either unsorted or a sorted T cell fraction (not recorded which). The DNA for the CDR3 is TGCGCCAGCAGCTGGACAGGGGGCTTTGAGACCCAGTACTTC. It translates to CASSWTGGFETQYF. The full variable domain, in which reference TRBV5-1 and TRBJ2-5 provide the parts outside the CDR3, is KAGVTQTPRYLIKTRGQQVTLSCSPISGHRSVSWYQQTPGQGLQFLFEYFSETQRNKGNFPGRFSGRQFSNSRSEMNVSTLELGDSALYLCASSWTGGFETQYFGPGTRLLVL.